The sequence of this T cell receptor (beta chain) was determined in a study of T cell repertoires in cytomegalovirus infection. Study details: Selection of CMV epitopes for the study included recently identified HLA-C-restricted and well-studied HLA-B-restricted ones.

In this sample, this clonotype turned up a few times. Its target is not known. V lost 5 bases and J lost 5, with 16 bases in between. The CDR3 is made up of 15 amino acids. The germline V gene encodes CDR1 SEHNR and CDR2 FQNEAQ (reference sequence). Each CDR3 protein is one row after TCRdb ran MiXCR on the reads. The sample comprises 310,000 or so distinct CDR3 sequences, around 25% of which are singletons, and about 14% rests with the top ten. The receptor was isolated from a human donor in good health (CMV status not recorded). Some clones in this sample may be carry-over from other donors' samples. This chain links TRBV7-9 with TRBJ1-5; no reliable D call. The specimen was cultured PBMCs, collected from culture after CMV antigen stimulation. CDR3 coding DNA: TGTGCCAGCAGCCAGAGAGGGAGGGAAGATCAGCCCCAGCATTTT. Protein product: CASSQRGREDQPQHF.